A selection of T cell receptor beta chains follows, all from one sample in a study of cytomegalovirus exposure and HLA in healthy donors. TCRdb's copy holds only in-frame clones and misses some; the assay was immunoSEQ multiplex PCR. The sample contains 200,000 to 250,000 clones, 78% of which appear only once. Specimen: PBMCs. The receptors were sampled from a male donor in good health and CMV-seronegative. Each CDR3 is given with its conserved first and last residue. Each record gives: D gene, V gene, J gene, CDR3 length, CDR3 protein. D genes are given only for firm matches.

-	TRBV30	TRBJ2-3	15	CAWSVPAGRTDTQYF
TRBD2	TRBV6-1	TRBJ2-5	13	CASSDASGSTQYF
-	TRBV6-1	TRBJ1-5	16	CASSEAMQVSNQPQHF
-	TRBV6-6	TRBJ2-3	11	CASLRTDTQYF
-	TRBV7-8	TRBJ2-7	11	CASTPSYEQYF
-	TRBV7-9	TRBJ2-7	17	CSSSPTKASLGSYEQYF
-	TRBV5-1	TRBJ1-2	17	CASSLGTKQDFNYGYTF
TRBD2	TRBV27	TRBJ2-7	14	CASSLASGTYEQYF
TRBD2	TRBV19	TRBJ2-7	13	CASSLAGQYEQYF
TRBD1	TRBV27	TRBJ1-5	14	CASSHGQGHQPQHF
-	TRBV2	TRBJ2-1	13	CASRSRVSGEQFF
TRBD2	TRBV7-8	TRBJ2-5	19	CASSHLETSGREGKETQYF
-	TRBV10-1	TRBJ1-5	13	CASSETGNQPQHF
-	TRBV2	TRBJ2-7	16	CASSEDYSGASYEQYF
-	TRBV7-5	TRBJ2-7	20	CARSYKPYMDPWKGWYEQYF
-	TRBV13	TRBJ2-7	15	CASSYSDKPSYEQYF
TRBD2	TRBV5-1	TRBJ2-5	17	CASSRSSGRTSQETQYF
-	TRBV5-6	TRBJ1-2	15	CASSLDNGSRVGYTF
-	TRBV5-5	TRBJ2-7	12	CASSLGGYEQYF
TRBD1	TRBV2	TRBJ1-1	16	CASRKTGIDMNTEAFF
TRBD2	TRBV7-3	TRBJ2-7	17	CASSLGGTSGSPYEQYF
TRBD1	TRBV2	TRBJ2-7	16	CASSVTGQGSIYEQYF
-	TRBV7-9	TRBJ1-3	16	CASSLDGHYSGNTIYF
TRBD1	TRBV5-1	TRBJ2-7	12	CASIKQGNEQYF
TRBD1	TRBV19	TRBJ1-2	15	CASSIASGGGYGYTF
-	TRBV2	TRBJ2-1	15	CASRLLGATYNEQFF
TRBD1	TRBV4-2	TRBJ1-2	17	CASSQEGQATYNYGYTF
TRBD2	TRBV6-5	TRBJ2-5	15	CASSYSGGRSETQYF
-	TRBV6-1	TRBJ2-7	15	CASSGQTVNSYEQYF
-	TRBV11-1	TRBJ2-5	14	CASSFPPRGETQYF
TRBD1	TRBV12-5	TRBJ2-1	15	CASGLVPGQGNEQFF
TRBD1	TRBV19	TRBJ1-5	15	CASSKGTGGNQPQHF
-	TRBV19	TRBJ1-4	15	CASSTGIATNEKLFF
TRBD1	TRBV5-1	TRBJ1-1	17	CASSPGTGFDVDTEAFF
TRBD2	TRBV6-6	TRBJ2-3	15	CASSSTSGGTDTQYF
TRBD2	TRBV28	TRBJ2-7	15	CASSPSTSGGGEQYF
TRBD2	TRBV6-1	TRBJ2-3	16	CASSETSGGGSDTQYF
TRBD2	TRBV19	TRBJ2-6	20	CASTTGGGHFSIAGANVLTF
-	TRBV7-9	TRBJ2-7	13	CASSLRQGGKQYF
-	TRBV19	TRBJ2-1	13	CASSLQGTGEQFF
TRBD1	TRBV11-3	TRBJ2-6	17	CASSPGQGNPGANVLTF
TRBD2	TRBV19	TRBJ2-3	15	CASSEPGLVYDTQYF
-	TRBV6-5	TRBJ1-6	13	CASSYGGVSPLHF
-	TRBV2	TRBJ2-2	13	CASSLNRAGELFF
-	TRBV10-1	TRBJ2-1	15	CASSEAGSSYNEQFF
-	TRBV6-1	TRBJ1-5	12	CASSERVQPQHF
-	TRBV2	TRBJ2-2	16	CASSEAQGRGTGELFF
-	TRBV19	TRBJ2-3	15	CASSSDRSPLVTQYF
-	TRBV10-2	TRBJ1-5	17	CASSDPTAGWPNQPQHF
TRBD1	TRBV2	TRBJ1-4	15	CASSQDRAMNEKLFF
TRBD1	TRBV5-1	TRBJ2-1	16	CASSWPRQGFYNEQFF
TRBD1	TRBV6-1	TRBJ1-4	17	CASSDGTVGNRNEKLFF
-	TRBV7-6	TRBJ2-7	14	CASSFDRISYEQYF
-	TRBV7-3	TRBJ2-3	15	CASSLNPTRPDTQYF
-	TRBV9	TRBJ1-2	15	CASSVTSGPDYGYTF
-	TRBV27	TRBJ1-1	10	CADRDTEAFF
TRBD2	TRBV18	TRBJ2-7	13	CASQRGGFYEQYF
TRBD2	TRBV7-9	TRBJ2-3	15	CASRLKAGGTDTQYF
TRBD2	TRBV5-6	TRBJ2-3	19	CASSPVGLAGGPRTDTQYF